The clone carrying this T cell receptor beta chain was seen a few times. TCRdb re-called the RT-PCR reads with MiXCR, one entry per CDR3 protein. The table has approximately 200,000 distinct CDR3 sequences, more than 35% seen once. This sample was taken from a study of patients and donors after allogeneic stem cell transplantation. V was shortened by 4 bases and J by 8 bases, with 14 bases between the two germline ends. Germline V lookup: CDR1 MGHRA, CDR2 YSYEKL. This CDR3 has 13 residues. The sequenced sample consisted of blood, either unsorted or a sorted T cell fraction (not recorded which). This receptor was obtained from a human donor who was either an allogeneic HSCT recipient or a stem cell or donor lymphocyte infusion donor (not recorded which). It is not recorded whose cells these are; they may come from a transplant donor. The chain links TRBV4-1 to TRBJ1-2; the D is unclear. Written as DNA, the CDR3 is TGCGCCAGCAGCCCCCGGGGAAGGAGCGGCTACACCTTC. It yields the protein CASSPRGRSGYTF.